The entry below gives a single T cell receptor (beta chain) sequence along with its context. The sample comes from a study of T cells in Graves' hyperthyroidism and ophthalmopathy. Clinicians diagnosed patients from clinical symptoms, serum thyroxine and TRAb, thyroid ultrasound and orbital computed tomography. Germline loops: CDR1 MRHNA, CDR2 SNTAGT. This CDR3 has 17 amino acids. With 0 bases clipped from V and 1 base from J, the junction kept 4 bases outside the gene matches. It was RNA transcripts that yielded the amplified TCR beta CDR3 regions. Initially, a first-round RT-PCR of the TCR CDR3 employed the HTBI primer set. TCRdb independently ran MiXCR on the multiplex PCR reads; one entry per CDR3 protein. The table includes around 280,000 distinct CDR3 sequences, roughly an eighth detected once.

Sequencing input: blood. The rearrangement uses TRBV6-4 and TRBJ1-3, with 9 bases lining up with TRBD1. The TCR originated in a woman in her thirties or forties with Graves' hyperthyroidism. CDR3 nucleotide sequence: TGTGCCAGCAGTGACTCGAAAGGACAGGGGTCTGGAAACACCATATATTTT. It specifies CASSDSKGQGSGNTIYF.